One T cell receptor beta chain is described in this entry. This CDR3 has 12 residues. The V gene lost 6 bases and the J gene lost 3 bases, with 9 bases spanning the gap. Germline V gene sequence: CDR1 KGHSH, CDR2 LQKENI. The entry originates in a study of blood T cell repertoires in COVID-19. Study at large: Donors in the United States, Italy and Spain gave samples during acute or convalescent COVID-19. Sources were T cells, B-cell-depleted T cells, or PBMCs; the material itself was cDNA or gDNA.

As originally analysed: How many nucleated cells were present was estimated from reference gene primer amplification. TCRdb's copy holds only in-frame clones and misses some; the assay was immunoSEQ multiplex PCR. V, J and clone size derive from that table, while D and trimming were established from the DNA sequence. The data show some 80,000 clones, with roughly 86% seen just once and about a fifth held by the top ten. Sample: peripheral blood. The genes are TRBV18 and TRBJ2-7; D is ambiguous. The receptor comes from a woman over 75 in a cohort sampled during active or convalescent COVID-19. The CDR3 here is CASSPQHYEQYF. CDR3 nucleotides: TGTGCCAGCTCTCCGCAACACTACGAGCAGTACTTC.